The TCR beta chain described here comes from a study of blood T cells in healthy people across ages (dated by TCRdb to between 2015 and 2017). For the study in its entirety: In model experiments, roughly one uniquely barcoded TCR beta cDNA molecule per two T cells was captured by template switching. Using deep sequencing normalized with unique cDNA molecular identifiers, the study measured how TCR beta repertoire diversity changes with age. The donors were divided into four age groups: young (average roughly 15 years), middle-aged (about 39), aged (approximately 62) and long-lived (about 90). To avoid experimental bias, donors of different ages were distributed randomly across sequencing lanes. The study analyzed two additional independent replicas of 1 million unique cDNA reads from the same blood draw for two donors, one aged 18 to 30 and one aged 80 or older. Findings and caveats that apply to the study as a whole: Total diversity estimates from one million sequenced T cells were considered lower bounds and underestimates. Bulk unsorted PBMC profiling prevented conclusive comparison of naive and antigen-experienced compartments. A strong correlation was found between observed TCR beta diversity and the percentage of naive T cells measured by flow cytometry. Compared with the aged group, the long-lived group had more naive CD4+ T cells, fewer expanded clones and increased TCR diversity, a pattern suggesting age selection. The CMV infection status of donors was not known, potentially confounding age-related changes in expanded clonotypes. Observed TCR beta diversity per million T cells fell roughly linearly with age, and a significant reduction was already apparent by age roughly 40.

This clonotype was seen at least ten times. The clone's antigen remains unknown. Nothing much larger sits one base from this clone, and base qualities are not available. The library was made by 5' RACE. The instrument was an Illumina HiSeq 2500. The second PCR ran for about 6 to 12 cycles and used a J-beta primer mix along with a sample-barcoded 5' primer. Each TCR beta cDNA molecule received a unique molecular identifier from a template-switch 5' adaptor carrying 12 random nucleotides. At least 2.5 million CDR3-containing paired-end reads were obtained from each sample. The Mint cDNA synthesis kit, primed by a TRBC-specific oligonucleotide, was used to synthesize first-strand cDNA from all RNA. After uracil-DNA glycosylase treatment, a first 18-cycle PCR used universal primers M1SS and BC2_uni_R on all cDNA. Processing in the source paper ran as follows. For normalization, 1 million high-quality reads were randomly selected from each sample, with every read carrying a distinct molecular identifier. Instead of being binned into consensus sequences, reads that shared molecular identifiers were thrown out. CDR3 identification, clonotype clustering and error correction used MiTCR with a Q25 quality threshold and the strictest error-elimination algorithm. A nonparametric unseen species model using Euler transformation provided a lower-bound estimate of total TCR beta diversity. TCRdb itself trimmed the public reads at Q25 with fastp, ran MiXCR and retained productive beta chains. Rows merge per CDR3 protein into single entries with the most common DNA and genes. The V and J calls were not made by the authors but by TCRdb's processing. The sample has 550,000 to 800,000 distinct CDR3 sequences on record, about 30% of them singletons. The ten top clones hold roughly 14% of the sample.

Including the terminal cysteine and phenylalanine, the CDR3 comprises 14 residues. Only CDR3 DNA remains: 42 bases, in frame from the first base. V is clipped by 10 bases and J by 4 bases, and the sequence between their germline boundaries is 19 bases long. Reading the germline V gene gives CDR1 SNHLY and CDR2 FYNNEI. The roughly 39 donors, aged about 6 to 95 years, were systemically healthy Caucasian individuals from Russia. Each donor gave ten milliliters of peripheral blood, collected into EDTA-treated Vacutainer tubes. Ficoll-Paque density-gradient centrifugation was used to isolate PBMCs, with at least 6.5 million obtained per sample. Total RNA was extracted from PBMCs with Trizol reagent, with at least 6 micrograms obtained per sample. The percentages of naive CD45RAhigh/CD27high T cells were determined by flow cytometry on a PBMC aliquot from every donor.

This chain joins TRBV2 to TRBJ2-5; the D segment could be TRBD1, given 6 matching bases. Source material: blood. This TCR came from an elderly woman in good health. Donor details come from another sample of the same person, matched by shared clones. The CDR3 protein: CATELGGFGETQYF. The nucleotide sequence reads as follows: TGTGCCACTGAATTAGGGGGTTTCGGAGAGACCCAGTACTTC.